The rows below give T cell receptor beta chains drawn from one sample of a study of blood T cell repertoires in COVID-19. Sequencing used immunoSEQ multiplex PCR; TCRdb keeps in-frame clones, though not all of them. This sample has some 140,000 clones, with roughly 81% found just once. What was sequenced was peripheral blood. Every receptor here comes from a human donor in a cohort sampled during active COVID-19. Each CDR3 is given with its conserved first and last residue. The D gene is left open where the match is weak. Where a row states a size, it is once, few, many or the class of an expanded clone; other rows omit it.

TRBV7-3	.	TRBJ1-1	.	CASSHQRDTEAFF	TGTGCCAGCAGCCACCAGAGGGACACTGAAGCTTTCTTT
TRBV5-1	TRBD1	TRBJ1-4	once	CASSLEAGVRGREKLFF	TGCGCCAGCAGCTTGGAGGCAGGTGTCAGGGGGCGTGAAAAACTGTTTTTT
TRBV18	TRBD2	TRBJ2-7	.	CATSPGTSGSEQYF	TGTGCCACCTCCCCAGGGACTAGTGGTTCCGAGCAGTACTTC
TRBV6-5	.	TRBJ1-1	.	CASNLYGSGTEAFF	TGTGCCAGCAACCTATACGGTTCCGGCACTGAAGCTTTCTTT
TRBV5-4	.	TRBJ1-4	.	CASSERGRGEKLFF	TGTGCCAGCAGCGAAAGGGGTAGGGGTGAAAAACTGTTTTTT
TRBV5-1	TRBD2	TRBJ2-7	.	CASSSAVASGGLEQYF	TGCGCCAGCAGTTCCGCGGTGGCTAGCGGGGGTTTGGAGCAGTACTTC
TRBV12-3/TRBV12-4	.	TRBJ2-7	.	CASSSAGSYEQYF	TGTGCCAGCAGCTCGGCGGGGTCCTACGAGCAGTACTTC
TRBV4-1	.	TRBJ1-2	once	CASSQAPTDYTF	TGCGCCAGCAGCCAAGCCCCTACCGACTACACCTTC
TRBV10-3	TRBD1	TRBJ1-2	.	CAISVGTGDNYGYTF	TGTGCCATCAGTGTCGGGACAGGAGATAACTATGGCTACACCTTC
TRBV5-1	.	TRBJ2-3	.	CASSLGGRTDTQYF	TGCGCCAGCAGCTTGGGGGGGCGCACAGATACGCAGTATTTT
TRBV7-2	.	TRBJ1-2	.	CASSLETGSTSYTF	TGTGCCAGCAGCCTAGAGACGGGAAGTACGAGCTACACCTTC
TRBV9	.	TRBJ1-6	.	CASSALDSYNSPLHF	TGTGCCAGCAGCGCCCTGGACAGCTATAATTCACCCCTCCACTTT
TRBV3-1/TRBV3-2	.	TRBJ1-3	once	CASSQEAGFGNTIYF	TGTGCCAGCAGCCAAGAAGCGGGGTTTGGAAACACCATATATTTT
TRBV19	TRBD2	TRBJ2-7	.	CASSEGLIKAGYEQYF	TGTGCCAGTAGTGAGGGCCTAATTAAAGCGGGATACGAGCAGTACTTC
TRBV7-8	TRBD1	TRBJ1-2	.	CASSLDGQGLRYYGYTF	TGTGCCAGCAGCTTAGATGGACAGGGGCTTCGTTACTATGGCTACACCTTC
TRBV7-3	TRBD2	TRBJ2-3	.	CASSPSGGGARDTQYF	TGTGCCAGCAGCCCCTCGGGCGGGGGGGCCCGGGATACGCAGTATTTT
TRBV30	TRBD1	TRBJ2-1	.	CAWAGGQGRQDEQFF	TGTGCCTGGGCCGGGGGACAGGGGAGACAGGATGAGCAGTTCTTC
TRBV7-7	TRBD2	TRBJ2-2	.	CASSLGSGTSGGAATGELFF	TGTGCTAGCAGCTTAGGATCCGGGACTAGCGGGGGGGCCGCCACCGGGGAGCTGTTTTTT
TRBV6-1	.	TRBJ1-1	.	CASSETGTNTEAFF	TGTGCCAGCAGTGAAACAGGGACGAACACTGAAGCTTTCTTT
TRBV6-7	.	TRBJ2-7	many	CASSLLAGVPREQYF	TGTGCCAGCAGTTTACTCGCAGGGGTCCCCCGCGAGCAGTACTTC
TRBV12-5	.	TRBJ1-5	.	CASGFTEPQHF	TGTGCTAGTGGTTTCACGGAGCCCCAGCATTTT
TRBV6-5	.	TRBJ2-1	.	CASLRSNKQFF	TGTGCCAGCCTCCGCAGTAACAAGCAGTTCTTC